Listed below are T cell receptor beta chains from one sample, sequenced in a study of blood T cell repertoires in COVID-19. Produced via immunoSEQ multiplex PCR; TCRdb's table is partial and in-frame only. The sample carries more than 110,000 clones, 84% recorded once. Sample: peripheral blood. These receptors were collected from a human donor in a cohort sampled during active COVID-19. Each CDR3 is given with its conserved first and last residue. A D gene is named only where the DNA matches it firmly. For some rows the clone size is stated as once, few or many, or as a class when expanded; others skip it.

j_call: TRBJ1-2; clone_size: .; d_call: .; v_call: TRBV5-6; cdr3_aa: CASSGGSYGYTF; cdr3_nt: TGTGCCAGCAGCGGGGGCAGTTATGGCTACACCTTC
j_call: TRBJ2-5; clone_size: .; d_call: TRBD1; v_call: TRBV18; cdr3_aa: CASSPLGTAAQETQYF; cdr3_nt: TGTGCCAGCTCACCACTTGGGACAGCTGCCCAAGAGACCCAGTACTTC
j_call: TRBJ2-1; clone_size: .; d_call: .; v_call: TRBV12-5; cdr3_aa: CASGLSKGVEQFF; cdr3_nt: TGTGCTAGTGGTTTGTCCAAAGGGGTTGAGCAGTTCTTC
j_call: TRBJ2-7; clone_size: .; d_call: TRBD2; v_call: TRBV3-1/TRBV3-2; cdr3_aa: CASHAGGSYEQYF; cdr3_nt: TGTGCCAGTCACGCCGGGGGGAGCTACGAGCAGTACTTC
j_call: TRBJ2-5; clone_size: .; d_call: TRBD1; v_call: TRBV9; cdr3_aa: CASSEEAGGAAQETQYF; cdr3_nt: TGTGCCAGCAGCGAGGAGGCAGGGGGCGCGGCTCAAGAGACCCAGTACTTC
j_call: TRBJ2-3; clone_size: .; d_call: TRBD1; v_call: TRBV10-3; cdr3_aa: CAISFSGGEDTQYF; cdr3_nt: TGTGCCATCAGCTTTTCAGGGGGCGAAGATACGCAGTATTTT
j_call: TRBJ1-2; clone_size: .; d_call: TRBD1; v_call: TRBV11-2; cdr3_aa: CASSSIGTGSRIYGYTF; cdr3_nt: TGTGCCAGCAGCTCAATTGGGACAGGGAGTCGGATCTATGGCTACACCTTC
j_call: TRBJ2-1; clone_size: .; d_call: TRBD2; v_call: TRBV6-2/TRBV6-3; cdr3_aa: CASSYGTSGGVNYNEQFF; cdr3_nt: TGTGCCAGCAGTTACGGGACTAGCGGGGGGGTTAACTACAATGAGCAGTTCTTC
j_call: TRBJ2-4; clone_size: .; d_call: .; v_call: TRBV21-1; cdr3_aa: CASSKAGRRGWIAKNIQYF; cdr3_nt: TGTGCCAGCAGCAAAGCGGGTCGGCGGGGTTGGATTGCCAAAAACATTCAGTACTTC
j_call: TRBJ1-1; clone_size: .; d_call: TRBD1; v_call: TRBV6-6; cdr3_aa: CASSLFPGQGNTEAFF; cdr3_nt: TGTGCCAGCAGTCTATTCCCGGGACAGGGGAACACTGAAGCTTTCTTT
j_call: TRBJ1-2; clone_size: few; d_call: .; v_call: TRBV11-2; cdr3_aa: CASSSRQGTPWYGYTF; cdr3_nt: TGTGCCAGCAGCTCCCGCCAGGGGACCCCTTGGTATGGCTACACCTTC
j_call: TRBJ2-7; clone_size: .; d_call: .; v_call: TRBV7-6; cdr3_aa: CASSLGVDDNPYEQYF; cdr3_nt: TGTGCCAGCAGCTTAGGGGTAGATGACAACCCCTACGAGCAGTACTTC
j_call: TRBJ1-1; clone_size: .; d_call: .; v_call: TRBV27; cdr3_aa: CASRGGIEAFF; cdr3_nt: TGTGCCAGCAGGGGGGGGATAGAAGCTTTCTTT
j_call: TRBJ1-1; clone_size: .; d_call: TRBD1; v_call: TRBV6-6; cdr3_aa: CASSQRQGALTEAFF; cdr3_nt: TGTGCCAGCAGCCAGAGACAGGGGGCTCTGACTGAAGCTTTCTTT
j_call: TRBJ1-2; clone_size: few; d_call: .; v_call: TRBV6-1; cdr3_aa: CASSDPFDRRYGYTF; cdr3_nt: TGTGCCAGCAGTGACCCTTTCGACAGGCGGTATGGCTACACCTTC
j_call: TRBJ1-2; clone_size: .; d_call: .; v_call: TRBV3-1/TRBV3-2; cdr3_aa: CASSQTQGPGISYTF; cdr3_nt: TGTGCCAGCAGCCAAACTCAGGGGCCGGGTATTAGCTACACCTTC
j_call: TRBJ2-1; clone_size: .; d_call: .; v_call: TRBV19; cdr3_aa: CASSIYRRSMGEQFF; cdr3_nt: TGTGCCAGTAGTATCTACCGAAGGAGCATGGGTGAGCAGTTCTTC
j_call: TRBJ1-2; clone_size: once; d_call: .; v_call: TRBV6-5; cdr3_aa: CASRSSKDRPAGYTF; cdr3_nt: TGTGCCAGCAGATCATCAAAAGACAGGCCGGCGGGCTACACCTTC
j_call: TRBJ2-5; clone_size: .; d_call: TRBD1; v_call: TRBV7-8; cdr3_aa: CASSLESGQEETQYF; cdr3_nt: TGTGCCAGCAGCTTAGAGTCGGGACAGGAAGAGACCCAGTACTTC
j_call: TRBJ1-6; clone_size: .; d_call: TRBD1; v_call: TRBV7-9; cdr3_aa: CASRPIRGVGDRENSPLHF; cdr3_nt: TGTGCCAGCCGACCGATCCGGGGGGTTGGGGACAGGGAAAACTCACCCCTCCACTTT
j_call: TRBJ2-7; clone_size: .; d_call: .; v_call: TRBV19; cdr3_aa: CASSMGRTPTYEQYF; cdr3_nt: TGTGCCAGTAGTATGGGTCGGACACCCACCTACGAGCAGTACTTC
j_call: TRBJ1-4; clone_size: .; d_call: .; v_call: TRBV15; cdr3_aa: CATSRGGGRNEKLFF; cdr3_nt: TGTGCCACCAGCAGAGGGGGGGGACGTAATGAAAAACTGTTTTTT
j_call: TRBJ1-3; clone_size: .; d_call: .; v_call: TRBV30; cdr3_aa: CAWSVARGNTIYF; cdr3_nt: TGTGCCTGGAGTGTGGCACGTGGAAACACCATATATTTT
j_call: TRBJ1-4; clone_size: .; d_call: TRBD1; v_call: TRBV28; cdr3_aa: CASSLQQGFDEKLFF; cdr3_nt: TGTGCCAGCAGTTTGCAACAGGGGTTTGATGAAAAACTGTTTTTT
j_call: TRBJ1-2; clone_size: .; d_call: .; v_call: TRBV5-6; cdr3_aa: CASSLADSYGYTF; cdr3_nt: TGTGCCAGCAGCTTGGCCGACAGCTATGGCTACACCTTC
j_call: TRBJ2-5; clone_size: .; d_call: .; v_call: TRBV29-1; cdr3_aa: CSVAGYGETQYF; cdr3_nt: TGCAGCGTAGCAGGGTATGGGGAGACCCAGTACTTC
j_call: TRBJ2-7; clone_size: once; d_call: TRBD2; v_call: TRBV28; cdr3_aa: CASSLNLGLAGGSSSYEQYF; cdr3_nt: TGTGCCAGCAGTTTAAACCTGGGTCTGGCGGGGGGGTCCAGCTCCTACGAGCAGTACTTC
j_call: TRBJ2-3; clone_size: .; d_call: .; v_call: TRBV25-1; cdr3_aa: CASSEGQGYTDTQYF; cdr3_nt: TGTGCCAGCAGTGAAGGCCAGGGTTACACAGATACGCAGTATTTT
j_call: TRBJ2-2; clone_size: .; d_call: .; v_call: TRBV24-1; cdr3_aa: CATSALASNTGELFF; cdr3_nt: TGTGCCACCAGTGCCCTAGCGTCGAACACCGGGGAGCTGTTTTTT
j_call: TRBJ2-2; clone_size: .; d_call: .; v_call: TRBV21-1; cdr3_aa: CASSKNRGRTGELFF; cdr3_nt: TGTGCCAGCAGCAAAAACAGGGGGCGCACCGGGGAGCTGTTTTTT
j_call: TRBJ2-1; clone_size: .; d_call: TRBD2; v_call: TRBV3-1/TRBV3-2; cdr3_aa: CASSQYLTGGPNEQFF; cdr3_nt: TGTGCCAGCAGCCAATATTTGACGGGGGGGCCCAATGAGCAGTTCTTC
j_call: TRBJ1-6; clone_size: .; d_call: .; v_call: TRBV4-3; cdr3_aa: CASSQETGEASYNSPLHF; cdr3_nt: TGCGCCAGCAGCCAGGAGACAGGAGAAGCCTCCTATAATTCACCCCTCCACTTT
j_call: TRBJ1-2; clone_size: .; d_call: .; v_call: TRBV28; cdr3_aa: CASSSRARGYTF; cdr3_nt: TGTGCCAGCAGTTCCAGGGCACGGGGCTACACCTTC